This is a list of T cell receptor beta chains from one sample in a study of control samples from healthy donors and cancer patients. Sequencing used immunoSEQ multiplex PCR; TCRdb keeps in-frame clones, though not all of them. The repertoire includes over 60,000 clones, approximately 90% of them detected once, and over 1.5% sits in the top ten. Sequencing was done on a sample of PBMCs. Receptor source: a woman aged 55 to 70 with head and neck cancer. The CDR3 runs from the conserved cysteine through the conserved F or W. The D gene is left open where the match is weak. Only some rows state a clone size, as once, few, many or a class for expanded clones.

>TRBV6-5|TRBJ2-7|few|-
CASRGRRPYEQYF
TGTGCCAGCAGGGGGCGTAGGCCGTACGAGCAGTACTTC
>TRBV7-9|TRBJ1-4|-|-
CASSSRTELHEKLFF
TGTGCCAGCAGCAGCAGGACGGAGCTCCACGAAAAACTGTTTTTT
>TRBV19|TRBJ1-4|-|-
CASGGQGLTNEKLFF
TGTGCCAGCGGGGGGCAGGGGTTGACTAATGAAAAACTGTTTTTT
>TRBV19|TRBJ2-3|-|TRBD1
CASSRPGQGSTDTQYF
TGTGCCAGTAGTAGACCGGGACAGGGATCCACAGATACGCAGTATTTT
>TRBV7-9|TRBJ1-2|few|-
CASSKDTYGYTF
TGTGCCAGCAGCAAGGACACTTATGGCTACACCTTC
>TRBV20-1|TRBJ2-7|-|-
CSAGGAEQYF
TGCAGTGCCGGAGGCGCCGAGCAGTACTTC
>TRBV5-6|TRBJ2-5|once|-
CASSLVVRSQETQYF
TGTGCCAGCAGCTTGGTCGTCAGGAGCCAAGAGACCCAGTACTTC
>TRBV9|TRBJ1-4|-|-
CASSVASEHEKLFF
TGTGCCAGCAGCGTAGCCAGTGAACATGAAAAACTGTTTTTT
>TRBV3-1/TRBV3-2|TRBJ2-7|-|-
CASSHPGEVPYEQYF
TGTGCCAGCAGCCACCCCGGAGAGGTGCCCTACGAGCAGTACTTC
>TRBV12-3/TRBV12-4|TRBJ1-2|-|TRBD1
CASSSNRGGYTF
TGTGCCAGCAGTTCCAACAGGGGTGGCTACACCTTC
>TRBV9|TRBJ1-1|-|TRBD1
CASSPTTGGTEAFF
TGTGCCAGCAGCCCAACGACAGGGGGGACTGAAGCTTTCTTT
>TRBV29-1|TRBJ2-5|-|TRBD2
CSVEYMSTSGPRETQYF
TGCAGCGTTGAATATATGAGTACTAGCGGGCCCCGGGAGACCCAGTACTTC
>TRBV5-8|TRBJ1-5|-|-
CASSFTGDQPQHF
TGTGCCAGCAGCTTTACAGGCGATCAGCCCCAGCATTTT
>TRBV25-1|TRBJ2-5|-|-
CASSESGVETQYF
TGTGCCAGCAGTGAATCAGGGGTCGAGACCCAGTACTTC
>TRBV6-1|TRBJ1-5|-|-
CASSESGQPQHF
TGTGCCAGCAGTGAATCAGGTCAGCCCCAGCATTTT
>TRBV19|TRBJ1-2|-|-
CASSISQGMDYGYTF
TGTGCCAGTAGTATATCCCAGGGGATGGACTATGGCTACACCTTC
>TRBV19|TRBJ1-3|-|-
CASSISTFSLTAGNTIYF
TGTGCCAGTAGTATTTCGACGTTCTCTTTGACCGCTGGAAACACCATATATTTT